This TCR beta chain was recorded in a study of control samples from healthy donors and cancer patients. The sample holds one count of this clone. Profiled with immunoSEQ multiplex PCR; TCRdb holds only in-frame clones, not every one. Here the sample spans some 45,000 clones, 80% to 95% being singletons. The sample taken for sequencing was PBMCs. The TCR sequence derives from a middle-aged woman with head and neck cancer.

In DNA, the CDR3 is TGTGCCAGCATTCCGGCTAGCGGGGGGACAGATACGCAGTATTTT. It is translated as CASIPASGGTDTQYF. The gene calls are TRBV6-5 and TRBJ2-3, with 11 nucleotides matching TRBD2. CDR1 is MNHEY and CDR2 is SVGAGI in the germline V gene. V lost 7 bases to trimming and J lost 3 bases; unmatched junction nucleotides: 6. This CDR3 spans 15 amino acids.